Following are 22 T cell receptor beta chains from one sample sequenced in a study of blood T cells in healthy people across ages. Through a sample-barcoded 5' primer and a J-beta primer mix, a second PCR was run for roughly 7 to 12 cycles. MiXCR was run by TCRdb on the 5' RACE reads, yielding one entry per CDR3 protein. The repertoire has more than 650,000 distinct CDR3 sequences, 53% of them found once; the top ten carry approximately 41%. What was sequenced was blood. These receptors came from a man older than 75 in good health.

The chain employs TRBV7-2 and TRBJ2-1, with 9 bases aligning to TRBD1. CDR3 length: 16 residues. V was clipped by 0 bases and J by 7 bases; unmatched bases: 7. Germline CDR1 reads SGHTA; CDR2 reads FQGNSA. The CDR3 region has the DNA TGTGCCAGCAGCTTAGCAACCGGGACAGGGAGGAATGAGCAGTTCTTC. Its translation is CASSLATGTGRNEQFF.

This chain uses TRBV29-1 with TRBJ2-5, with a tentative D call TRBD2 (6 bases). Looked up from germline, CDR1 is SQVTM and CDR2 is ANQGSEA. The V and J ends lost 3 bases and 5 bases respectively, with 13 bases between them. The CDR3 contains 13 residues. CDR3 sequence (DNA): TGCAGCGTTGAGCCGGGGGAAGGGGAGACCCAGTACTTC. This translates into CSVEPGEGETQYF.

Only a few counts were recorded for this clonotype. The chain is built from TRBV18 and TRBJ2-1, with 9 bases identical to TRBD1. The V segment lost 4 bases and the J segment 9 bases; nucleotides outside the gene matches: 10. This CDR3 comprises 15 residues. CDR1 KGHSH and CDR2 LQKENI come from the germline V gene. CDR3 in amino acids: CASSQRTGEVGEQFF. CDR3 coding DNA: TGTGCCAGCTCACAGCGGACAGGGGAGGTTGGTGAGCAGTTCTTC.

The CDR3 sequence: CAISESTAAEKLFF. CDR3 sequence (DNA): TGTGCCATCAGTGAGTCTACAGCGGCTGAAAAACTGTTTTTT. V usage is TRBV10-3 and J usage is TRBJ1-4; D gene ambiguous. In germline, CDR1 is ENHRY, CDR2 SYGVKD. Trimming cost V 0 bases and J 7 bases, with 9 bases left between them. The CDR3 is made up of 14 amino acids.

In its sample, this clonotype was seen a few times. The V call is TRBV13, the J call TRBJ2-5, with 9 bases aligning to TRBD1. The CDR3 has 15 amino acids. In germline, CDR1 is PRHDT, CDR2 FYEKMQ (reference sequence). V lost 5 bases and J lost 5; bases outside the gene matches: 9. Here the CDR3 DNA reads TGTGCCAGCAGCCACCGACAGGGGGGGTTGGAGACCCAGTACTTC. Translating gives CASSHRQGGLETQYF. Using reference TRBV13 and TRBJ2-5 for the parts outside the CDR3, the full variable domain is AAGVIQSPRHLIKEKRETATLKCYPIPRHDTVYWYQQGPGQDPQFLISFYEKMQSDKGSIPDRFSAQQFSDYHSELNMSSLELGDSALYFCASSHRQGGLETQYFGPGTRLLVL.

This clonotype was picked up a small number of times. V and J are TRBV2 and TRBJ2-7; no firm D call. The CDR3 is 11 residues long. Germline V gene lookup returns CDR1 SNHLY and CDR2 FYNNEI. The V end was cut by 8 bases, the J end by 4 bases, with 9 bases between. CDR3 DNA: TGTGCCAGCGCTGTTTCGTACGAGCAGTACTTC. Protein: CASAVSYEQYF.

The chain is built from TRBV3-1 and TRBJ2-7; TRBD1 agrees at 7 bases. CDR1 is LGHDT and CDR2 is YNNKEL in the germline V gene (reference sequence). V lost 4 bases and J lost 5; bases outside the gene matches: 14. CDR3 size: 16 residues. The CDR3 nucleotides read TGTGCCAGCAGCCCTTTGGACAGGTTGGGAGTTAACGAGCAGTACTTC. It is translated as CASSPLDRLGVNEQYF.

This clonotype was found once. This sequence joins TRBV28 and TRBJ2-1, with 10 bases matching TRBD2. The J segment lost 7 bases and the V segment lost 1 base, leaving 16 bases of the junction unmatched. The CDR3 runs to 19 residues. The germline V gene encodes CDR1 MDHEN and CDR2 SYDVKM. The CDR3 region is CASSLYGPTSLAGVNEQFF. The CDR3 region has the DNA TGTGCCAGCAGTTTATATGGCCCGACTTCGCTAGCGGGAGTTAATGAGCAGTTCTTC.

The V call is TRBV24-1, the J call TRBJ2-7, with unresolved D. The J call is in doubt because the DNA end fits TRBJ2-5 better. Germline CDR1 KGHDR, CDR2 SFDVKD. The CDR3 consists of 11 residues. The CDR3 region is CATSDMETQYF. CDR3 nucleotides: TGTGCCACCAGTGATATGGAGACCCAGTACTTC.

The table lists this clonotype with a few counts. J is TRBJ2-1 and V is TRBV10-3; D is perhaps TRBD2 (5 bases). The CDR3 length is 12 residues. Germline CDR1 reads ENHRY; CDR2 reads SYGVKD. V lost 5 bases and J 8 bases, leaving 10 bases between the germline ends. CDR3 residues: CAISRRSYEQFF. CDR3 bases: TGTGCCATCAGTAGGAGGTCATATGAGCAGTTCTTC.

The V call is TRBV7-2, the J call TRBJ1-5, with a possible D match to TRBD1 (5 bases). CDR3 size: 15 residues. V was pared by 5 bases and J by 2 bases, with 13 bases between. The germline CDR1 and CDR2 sequences are SGHTA and FQGNSA. The CDR3 reads CASSPRDGRNQPQHF. DNA for the CDR3: TGTGCCAGCAGCCCCCGGGACGGCCGCAATCAGCCCCAGCATTTT.

There are a few counts of this clonotype. The chain couples TRBV7-2 to TRBJ2-7, with D perhaps being TRBD1 or TRBD2 (6 bases each). This CDR3 has 13 amino acids. V was shortened by 3 bases and J by 5 bases, with 11 bases between the two germline ends. Germline loops: CDR1 SGHTA, CDR2 FQGNSA. Here the CDR3 DNA reads TGTGCCAGCAGCTTCAAGGGGGGAGACGAGCAGTACTTC. Translated, it gives CASSFKGGDEQYF.

This clonotype has just one count. The chain uses TRBV27 and TRBJ1-6; TRBD1 aligns across 9 bases. This CDR3 is 14 amino acids long. Trimming took 6 bases from V and 8 from J; bases not matched to a gene: 5. Germline values: CDR1 MNHEY, CDR2 SMNVEV (reference sequence). This CDR3 is CASRVTGGDSPLHF. CDR3 in DNA: TGTGCCAGCAGGGTAACAGGGGGCGATTCACCCCTCCACTTT.

The chain has TRBV4-1 and TRBJ2-3, with D possibly matching TRBD2 (6 bases). Deletions cut 1 base from V and 14 bases from J, with 25 bases between. CDR1 and CDR2 (germline): MGHRA, YSYEKL. The CDR3 totals 16 residues. CDR3 protein: CASSQVGGMTHRYAYF. The DNA of the CDR3 is TGCGCCAGCAGCCAAGTGGGGGGAATGACGCACAGATACGCGTATTTT.

This clonotype appeared a few times. This chain links TRBV5-1 with TRBJ2-7, with D perhaps TRBD2 (6 bases). The V end was cut by 4 bases, the J end by 1 base, with 12 bases between. CDR1 is SGHRS and CDR2 is YFSETQ in the germline V gene. The CDR3 runs 14 residues. As DNA, the CDR3 is TGCGCCAGCAGCATGGAGGGACGTTCCTACGAGCAGTACTTC. Encoded protein: CASSMEGRSYEQYF.

The chain recombines TRBV29-1 with TRBJ1-2; no reliable D call. CDR3 length: 10 residues. V lost 7 bases, J lost 7 bases, and 10 bases lay in between. Germline lookup yields CDR1 SQVTM and CDR2 ANQGSEA. The CDR3 DNA is TGCAGCGGGTACGATGGTGGCTACACCTTC. Translated, it gives CSGYDGGYTF.

V gene TRBV29-1 combines with J gene TRBJ1-1, with unresolved D. The CDR3 is 14 amino acids. Germline lookup yields CDR1 SQVTM and CDR2 ANQGSEA. Trimming took 5 bases from V and 6 from J, leaving 19 bases between them. CDR3 nucleotides: TGCAGCGTTCCTTGGGTCGAGGGAAAGTCTGAAGCTTTCTTT. Its translation is CSVPWVEGKSEAFF.

The CDR3 here is CASTNPGNYGYTF. The CDR3 DNA reads as TGTGCCAGCACCAACCCAGGGAACTATGGCTACACCTTC. The chain joins TRBV9 to TRBJ1-2, with TRBD1 as a possible D gene (5 bases). The length of the CDR3 is 13 residues. The V gene lost 6 bases and the J gene lost 2 bases, with 11 bases spanning the gap. Germline lookup yields CDR1 SGDLS and CDR2 YYNGEE.

The rearrangement uses TRBV5-1 and TRBJ2-5, with D unresolved. Germline assignment: CDR1 SGHRS and CDR2 YFSETQ. The CDR3 is 14 residues long. V dropped 0 bases and J dropped 3 bases, with 9 bases sitting between them. CDR3 bases: TGCGCCAGCAGCTTGGCTTCAGGAAAAGAGACCCAGTACTTC. Its protein product is CASSLASGKETQYF.

The rearrangement joins TRBV25-1 to TRBJ2-7; D call uncertain. Germline CDR1 is MGHDK and CDR2 is SYGVNS. Trimming removed 3 bases from V and 1 base from J, with 13 bases in between. This CDR3 contains 15 residues. DNA for the CDR3: TGTGCCAGCAGTGATACTTCGGCACCATCCTACGAGCAGTACTTC. The encoded protein is CASSDTSAPSYEQYF.

V and J are TRBV20-1 and TRBJ2-1, with D possibly being TRBD2 (6 bases). V was clipped by 6 bases and J by 9 bases, with 12 bases between them. Germline-derived CDR1 and CDR2 are DFQATT and SNEGSKA (reference sequence). The CDR3 runs to 11 residues. As DNA, the CDR3 is TGCAGTGCGAGACTAGTAGGTGAGCAGTTCTTC. Amino acids: CSARLVGEQFF.

The J gene is TRBJ2-4, the V gene TRBV3-1, with TRBD1 as a possible D gene (7 bases). Trimming cost V 2 bases and J 0 bases, with 14 bases left between them. There are 17 residues in the CDR3. CDR1 and CDR2 from the germline V gene are LGHDT and YNNKEL (reference sequence). CDR3 bases: TGTGCCAGCAGCCAACGGGGCAGGGGGGCAGCCAAAAACATTCAGTACTTC. Translating gives CASSQRGRGAAKNIQYF.